The 32 T cell receptor beta chains below were found in one sample sequenced in a study of human T cells and chemical hapten exposure. Each CDR3 protein gets one entry after TCRdb re-called the RACE reads with MiXCR. The sample records roughly 38,000 distinct CDR3 sequences, around an eighth being singletons. Time point defined: pre-sensitization, week 0. Treatment of the sample: therapeutic diphenylcyclopropenone sensitization with weekly scalp DPC. The sequenced sample was whole blood, obtained in connection with sensitization to the hapten diphenylcyclopropenone (DPC). These receptors all come from a woman younger than 45 with alopecia areata. Some clones in this sample may be carry-over from other donors' samples.

This clonotype was recorded a few times. The chain uses TRBV7-2 and TRBJ2-1; D is perhaps TRBD2 (5 bases). Looked up from germline, CDR1 is SGHTA and CDR2 is FQGNSA. Between the trimmed V and J ends, which lost 4 bases and 8 bases, there was a span of 12 bases. CDR3 length: 13 amino acids. CDR3 loop: CASSYGGPDEQFF. The CDR3 DNA reads TGTGCCAGCAGCTACGGAGGCCCCGATGAGCAGTTCTTC.

This clonotype was seen ten or more times. The rearrangement joins TRBV18 to TRBJ1-4; D possibly corresponds to TRBD1 (5 bases). V dropped 6 bases and J dropped 0 bases, with 14 bases sitting between them. Germline V gives CDR1 KGHSH, CDR2 LQKENI. The length of the CDR3 is 16 residues. The CDR3 sequence: CASSGGAHSTNEKLFF. Written as DNA, the CDR3 is TGTGCCAGCTCTGGAGGGGCCCATTCAACTAATGAAAAACTGTTTTTT. The whole variable domain, remainder taken from reference TRBV18 and TRBJ1-4, is NAGVMQNPRHLVRRRGQEARLRCSPMKGHSHVYWYRQLPEEGLKFMVYLQKENIIDESGMPKERFSAEFPKEGPSILRIQQVVRGDSAAYFCASSGGAHSTNEKLFFGSGTQLSVL.

This clonotype appeared a few times. V gene TRBV18 combines with J gene TRBJ1-2; D possibly corresponds to TRBD1 (5 bases). The CDR3 covers 13 residues. Germline CDR1 and CDR2: KGHSH and LQKENI. Trimming took off 2 bases at V and 5 bases at J, with 9 bases between the two ends. The CDR3 reads CASSPETDYGYTF. CDR3 DNA: TGTGCCAGCTCACCAGAGACAGATTATGGCTACACCTTC.

This clonotype was found a few times. The chain is built from TRBV28 and TRBJ2-1, with D possibly matching TRBD2 (6 bases). CDR3 length: 18 residues. CDR1 is MDHEN, CDR2 SYDVKM, per germline. V lost 2 bases, J lost 9 bases, and 26 bases lay in between. The CDR3 loop reads CASSLRIDSGGTPGEQFF. CDR3 DNA: TGTGCCAGCAGTTTAAGAATTGATAGCGGCGGGACCCCCGGTGAGCAGTTCTTC. Using reference TRBV28 and TRBJ2-1 for the parts outside the CDR3, the full variable domain is DVKVTQSSRYLVKRTGEKVFLECVQDMDHENMFWYRQDPGLGLRLIYFSYDVKMKEKGDIPEGYSVSREKKERFSLILESASTNQTSMYLCASSLRIDSGGTPGEQFFGPGTRLTVL.

This clonotype came up many times. The genes are TRBV6-2 or TRBV6-3 and TRBJ2-1; D is unresolved. The germline CDR1 and CDR2 sequences are MNHEY and SVGEGT. V was trimmed by 0 bases and J by 4 bases, leaving 4 bases between them. This CDR3 has 13 amino acids. The CDR3 protein is CASSYSRYNEQFF. CDR3 coding DNA: TGTGCCAGCAGTTACTCGAGGTACAATGAGCAGTTCTTC.

This clonotype was observed many times. The J gene is TRBJ2-1, the V gene TRBV6-2 or TRBV6-3; possibly TRBD2 for D (6 bases). The V gene's germline CDR1 is MNHEY and CDR2 SVGEGT. V lost 0 bases and J 14 bases, leaving 14 bases between the germline ends. The CDR3 length is 13 residues. DNA of the CDR3: TGTGCCAGCAGTTACTCCGGGACGGGAGTAAAGTTCTTC. Translated: CASSYSGTGVKFF.

This clonotype was picked up many times. This CDR3 reads CAISGTTTDTQYF. In DNA form, the CDR3 reads TGTGCCATCAGCGGGACCACCACAGATACGCAGTATTTT. The chain uses TRBV10-3 and TRBJ2-3, with D perhaps matching TRBD1 or TRBD2 (5 bases each). The germline V gene has CDR1 ENHRY and CDR2 SYGVKD. V was trimmed by 6 bases and J by 2 bases, leaving 9 bases between them. CDR3 length equals 13 residues.

The chain has TRBV7-2 and TRBJ1-2; 8 bases match TRBD1. V shed 5 bases and J 3 bases; nucleotides not matched to a gene: 5. CDR3 length: 14 residues. Germline CDR1 and CDR2: SGHTA and FQGNSA. The CDR3 DNA reads as TGTGCCAGCAGCAAGGACAGGGTTGACTATGGCTACACCTTC. Translated, it gives CASSKDRVDYGYTF.

As regards this clonotype: Being one base from a much bigger clone, this may be a read error. J is TRBJ2-7 and V is TRBV6-5, with 8 bases that match TRBD1. The length of the CDR3 is 14 residues. From germline, CDR1 is MNHEY and CDR2 SVGAGI. V lost 6 bases, J lost 4 bases, and 8 bases stayed unmatched. The CDR3 DNA follows: TGTGCCAGCAGGAATGCAGGGGGCAGATACGAGCAGTACTTC. This codes for CASRNAGGRYEQYF.

This chain uses TRBV7-9 with TRBJ1-1; maybe TRBD1 (6 bases). Trimming pared 5 bases from V and 7 bases from J, leaving 17 bases between. This CDR3 is built from 14 residues. Germline-derived CDR1 and CDR2 are SEHNR and FQNEAQ (reference sequence). The DNA for the CDR3 is TGTGCCAGCAGCAGCCAGGGGATTCAGGGTGAAGCTTTCTTT. Protein: CASSSQGIQGEAFF.

This chain joins TRBV2 and TRBJ2-5; 8 bases are a match to TRBD2. V shed 3 bases, J shed 9 bases, and the junction held 9 bases outside the gene matches. Germline CDR1 is SNHLY and CDR2 is FYNNEI. This CDR3 has 14 amino acids. In DNA form, the CDR3 reads TGTGCCAGCAGTGACGGGACCAGGCGGGGGGCCCAGTACTTC. This translates into CASSDGTRRGAQYF.

Many counts were recorded for this clonotype. As DNA, the CDR3 is TGTGCCAGTAGCACAGTCTTTAGCAATCAGCCCCAGCATTTT. Protein: CASSTVFSNQPQHF. This rearrangement joins TRBV19 to TRBJ1-5, with D unresolved. Germline CDR1 is LNHDA and CDR2 is SQIVND (reference sequence). With 6 bases removed from V and 0 bases from J, the gap between germline ends came to 9 bases. This CDR3 region has 14 residues.

This clonotype was detected only a few times. The J gene is TRBJ2-3, the V gene TRBV18, with 7 nucleotides matching TRBD1. CDR3 size: 13 residues. Germline V lookup: CDR1 KGHSH, CDR2 LQKENI. Trimming removed 3 bases from V and 4 bases from J; junction bases left unmatched: 1. This chain's CDR3 is CASSPGTADTQYF. The CDR3 DNA sequence: TGTGCCAGCTCACCCGGGACAGCAGATACGCAGTATTTT.

The V call is TRBV7-3, the J call TRBJ2-3, with 14 bases lining up with TRBD2. Looked up from germline, CDR1 is SGHTA and CDR2 is FQGTGA. V lost 5 bases, J lost 7 bases, and 2 bases stayed unmatched. The CDR3 is 14 residues long. The CDR3 DNA reads TGTGCCAGCAGCGGGACTAGCGGGAGTCATACGCAGTATTTT. Translation gives CASSGTSGSHTQYF.

This clonotype occurred many times. The chain is built from TRBV18 and TRBJ1-6; D possibly corresponds to TRBD1 (5 bases). The V gene lost 3 bases and the J gene lost 8 bases, with 20 bases spanning the gap. The CDR3 has 17 residues. Per germline, CDR1 KGHSH and CDR2 LQKENI. CDR3 nucleotides: TGTGCCAGCTCACCGACATACGGGGCCCCAGGCGATTCACCCCTCCACTTT. This sequence encodes CASSPTYGAPGDSPLHF. Full variable domain (outside the CDR3, taken from reference TRBV18 and TRBJ1-6): NAGVMQNPRHLVRRRGQEARLRCSPMKGHSHVYWYRQLPEEGLKFMVYLQKENIIDESGMPKERFSAEFPKEGPSILRIQQVVRGDSAAYFCASSPTYGAPGDSPLHFGNGTRLTVT.

This chain connects TRBV20-1 to TRBJ1-2, with 8 bases identical to TRBD1. The junction had 2 bases not matched to a gene; V was cut back by 2 bases and J by 3 bases. Germline-derived CDR1 and CDR2 are DFQATT and SNEGSKA (reference sequence). The CDR3 length is 13 residues. CDR3 nucleotide sequence: TGCAGTGCTAGACAGGGGGCGGACTATGGCTACACCTTC. Translation gives CSARQGADYGYTF.

This clonotype was detected ten times or more. CDR3 in amino acids: CAIRTTGTQYF. CDR3 nucleotides: TGTGCTATTCGAACAACTGGGACGCAGTATTTT. The chain has TRBV7-7 and TRBJ2-3; D remains ambiguous. CDR3 length: 11 amino acids. Per the germline V gene, CDR1 is SSHAT and CDR2 is FNYEAQ (reference sequence).

This clonotype appeared a few times. The J gene is TRBJ2-3, the V gene TRBV7-2; TRBD1 might be the D (5 bases). This CDR3 spans 18 amino acids. Germline V gene data show CDR1 as SGHTA and CDR2 as FQGNSA. The V gene lost 5 bases and the J gene lost 2 bases, with 23 bases spanning the gap. CDR3 amino acids: CASSRKQETTKVTDTQYF. In nucleotides, the CDR3 is TGTGCCAGCAGCCGAAAACAGGAGACAACTAAGGTCACAGATACGCAGTATTTT.

This clonotype has at least ten counts. The V gene is TRBV20-1, the J gene TRBJ1-1; TRBD1 is a possible D gene (5 bases). CDR3 length: 12 amino acids. Trimming shortened V by 5 bases and J by 4 bases, and 11 bases separated the two germline ends. Germline lookup yields CDR1 DFQATT and CDR2 SNEGSKA (reference sequence). CDR3 coding DNA: TGCAGTGCTGGAGGGGTAGGCACTGAAGCTTTCTTT. It encodes CSAGGVGTEAFF.

This clonotype has at least ten counts. The V call is TRBV7-9, the J call TRBJ2-3, with 8 positions matching TRBD2. Germline loops: CDR1 SEHNR, CDR2 FQNEAQ (reference sequence). The CDR3 runs 18 residues. The V and J ends lost 2 bases and 5 bases, in that order; junction bases with no gene match: 15. The CDR3 region is CASSLPTANSGTGDTQYF. CDR3 nucleotides: TGTGCCAGCAGCTTACCGACGGCTAATAGCGGGACGGGAGATACGCAGTATTTT.

The V gene is TRBV7-2, the J gene TRBJ1-2; D not certain. The CDR3 sequence is 17 residues long. Trimming removed 1 base at V and 0 bases at J, with 15 bases between. Looked up from germline, CDR1 is SGHTA and CDR2 is FQGNSA. CDR3 protein: CASSLVAESYSNYGYTF. The CDR3 nucleotides read TGTGCCAGCAGCTTAGTAGCGGAGAGCTACTCTAACTATGGCTACACCTTC. The full variable domain, with the rest looked up from reference TRBV7-2 and TRBJ1-2, is GAGVSQSPSNKVTEKGKDVELRCDPISGHTALYWYRQSLGQGLEFLIYFQGNSAPDKSGLPSDRFSAERTGGSVSTLTIQRTQQEDSAVYLCASSLVAESYSNYGYTFGSGTRLTVV.

In this sample, this clonotype turned up a few times. The chain is built from TRBV28 and TRBJ1-1; possibly TRBD1 for D (6 bases). The germline gives CDR1 MDHEN, CDR2 SYDVKM. This CDR3 is built from 17 residues. V lost 5 bases, J lost 3 bases, and 22 bases lay in between. The CDR3 DNA reads as TGTGCCAGCAGTCCCCCCGGACAGCTAATGAGGGACACTGAAGCTTTCTTT. Residues: CASSPPGQLMRDTEAFF.

The gene calls are TRBV2 and TRBJ1-1, with a weak D call TRBD1 (5 bases). V lost 4 bases and J 0 bases, leaving 9 bases between the germline ends. Germline-derived CDR1 and CDR2 are SNHLY and FYNNEI. The CDR3 covers 14 residues. For the CDR3, the DNA is TGTGCCAGCAGTGGTGGGGCCCTGAACACTGAAGCTTTCTTT. This encodes CASSGGALNTEAFF. The full variable domain, its missing parts supplied by reference TRBV2 and TRBJ1-1, is EPEVTQTPSHQVTQMGQEVILRCVPISNHLYFYWYRQILGQKVEFLVSFYNNEISEKSEIFDDQFSVERPDGSNFTLKIRSTKLEDSAMYFCASSGGALNTEAFFGQGTRLTVV.

The sample holds many counts of this clonotype. The chain uses TRBV21-1 and TRBJ2-1; TRBD2, the D gene given by the table, was not confirmed from the DNA. TRBV21-1 is annotated as a pseudogene. The CDR3 is 17 amino acids. CDR3 nucleotides: TGTGCCAGCAGCAAAGATTTTCTAGCGGAGGACTACAATGAGCAGTTCTTC. It translates to CASSKDFLAEDYNEQFF.

This clonotype turned up a few times. The chain joins TRBV6-5 to TRBJ1-1; 7 bases are shared with TRBD1. V was pared by 2 bases and J by 5 bases, with 11 bases of the junction left unmatched. The CDR3 has 16 residues. Germline V gene data show CDR1 as MNHEY and CDR2 as SVGAGI. CDR3 DNA: TGTGCCAGCAGTTACCGACCCCAGGGGGTTGGGACTGAAGCTTTCTTT. Residues: CASSYRPQGVGTEAFF.

V and J are TRBV27 and TRBJ1-1, with D tentatively TRBD1 (6 bases). The CDR3 is 13 amino acids. The V end was cut by 5 bases, the J end by 4 bases, with 11 bases between. In germline, CDR1 is MNHEY, CDR2 SMNVEV (reference sequence). The CDR3 region is CASSLKQGTEAFF. CDR3 nucleotide sequence: TGTGCCAGCAGTCTGAAACAGGGCACTGAAGCTTTCTTT.

This clonotype has only a few counts. The gene calls are TRBV7-9 and TRBJ1-1, with D perhaps matching TRBD1 (5 bases). The CDR3 contains 15 residues. Per the germline V gene, CDR1 is SEHNR and CDR2 is FQNEAQ (reference sequence). Trimming cost V 1 base and J 5 bases, with 14 bases left between them. In DNA, the CDR3 is TGTGCCAGCAGCTTAGGGGCAGGGACTGGAACTGAAGCTTTCTTT. It codes for CASSLGAGTGTEAFF.

The CDR3 sequence is CSARDSRLGRYQEQYF. The DNA for the CDR3 is TGCAGTGCTAGAGATAGCCGACTAGGGAGGTATCAAGAGCAGTACTTC. The chain combines TRBV20-1 with TRBJ2-7; weak D call: TRBD2 (6 bases). The CDR3 extends over 16 amino acids. Trimming took off 0 bases at V and 7 bases at J, with 22 bases between the two ends. Germline V gene sequence: CDR1 DFQATT, CDR2 SNEGSKA (reference sequence).

This clonotype was observed many times. The genes are TRBV2 and TRBJ2-7, with a possible D match to TRBD2 (5 bases). In germline, CDR1 is SNHLY, CDR2 FYNNEI. Trimming cost V 9 bases and J 2 bases, with 17 bases left between them. The CDR3 sequence is 14 residues long. This chain's CDR3 is CASAGLNGTYEQYF. The CDR3 DNA reads as TGTGCCAGTGCGGGCCTAAACGGAACCTACGAGCAGTACTTC.

This clonotype was picked up a small number of times. The genes are TRBV10-3 and TRBJ1-2, with TRBD1 as a possible D gene (5 bases). V lost 4 bases, J lost 5 bases, and 14 bases lay in between. The CDR3 extends over 14 amino acids. From germline, CDR1 is ENHRY and CDR2 SYGVKD. CDR3 bases: TGTGCCATCAGTGGATCTGTGGGGGGTTATGGCTACACCTTC. Protein product: CAISGSVGGYGYTF.

This clonotype was recorded a few times. The V gene is TRBV20-1, the J gene TRBJ1-1, with D possibly TRBD1 on 5 matching bases. The ends were cut back, 6 bases at V and 6 bases at J, with 14 bases in the middle. This CDR3 contains 12 residues. Germline V gene lookup returns CDR1 DFQATT and CDR2 SNEGSKA (reference sequence). This chain's CDR3 is CSAAGGVAEAFF. For the CDR3, the DNA is TGCAGTGCGGCGGGGGGTGTCGCTGAAGCTTTCTTT.

This clonotype was counted ten times or more. DNA for the CDR3: TGTGCCACCGGAGGGTCCTACAATGAGCAGTTCTTC. As protein: CATGGSYNEQFF. The rearrangement joins TRBV24-1 to TRBJ2-1; tentatively, D is TRBD2 (6 bases). The germline gives CDR1 KGHDR, CDR2 SFDVKD. Trimming cost V 9 bases and J 1 base, with 6 bases left between them. This CDR3 has 12 amino acids.